This TCR beta chain appears in the sequencing data of a study of human T cells and chemical hapten exposure. Study in general: Small pooled library volume differences mainly caused per-sample TCR yield variation.

This clonotype was picked up a small number of times. No antigen is known for it. Trimming at V came to 6 bases and at J to 0 bases, leaving 1 base not matched to a gene. Germline lookup yields CDR1 SNHLY and CDR2 FYNNEI. The CDR3 is 14 amino acids. TCRdb itself ran the RACE reads through MiXCR, one entry per CDR3 protein. This table holds about 77,000 distinct CDR3 sequences, 14% found once. Whole-study findings and limits: Compared with pre-sensitization or healthy control sets, expanded TCRs clustered more.

Indicated time point: pre-sensitization, week 0. The sample's treatment: therapeutic diphenylcyclopropenone sensitization with weekly scalp DPC. This clonotype was obtained from a woman aged 45-60 years with alopecia areata. Some clones in this sample may be carry-over from other donors' samples. The rearrangement uses TRBV2 and TRBJ2-1, with 8 bases identical to TRBD2. The sequences come from whole blood, collected in connection with sensitization to the hapten diphenylcyclopropenone (DPC). The CDR3, as DNA: TGTGCCAGCAGGGGGACTAGCTCCTACAATGAGCAGTTCTTC. Translated, it gives CASRGTSSYNEQFF.